One and the same sample provided the 30 T cell receptor beta chains below, sequenced in a study of T cell clonality in common variable immunodeficiency. Points from the study as a whole: In common variable immunodeficiency, TCR beta chains reportedly carried fewer deletions and N-nucleotide insertions.

These receptors are not linked to any known antigen. Assay used: immunoSEQ multiplex PCR; TCRdb lists only in-frame clones, some missing. The specimen has about 19,000 clones, none found just once. Sequences were obtained from peripheral blood mononuclear cells. The origin of the receptors is a human donor with common variable immunodeficiency.

A word on this clone: The CDR3 is cut off 3 residues early in the read; its end comes from the germline J gene. The gene calls are TRBV2 and TRBJ2-7; 11 positions agree with TRBD1. V was clipped by 8 bases and J by 4 bases; unmatched bases: 4. This CDR3 has 13 amino acids. Germline-derived CDR1 and CDR2 are SNHLY and FYNNEI. The CDR3 reads CASSGTGGYEQYF. The covered CDR3 bases are TGTGCCAGCTCCGGGACAGGGGGTTACGAG.

This clone occurred many times. Read data end 3 residues before the CDR3 end; the end is taken from the germline J gene. This chain links TRBV5-1 with TRBJ2-3; 10 nucleotides line up with TRBD2. Germline V gene lookup returns CDR1 SGHRS and CDR2 YFSETQ. CDR3 size: 16 residues. V dropped 2 bases and J dropped 1; count of bases not matched to a gene: 4. The CDR3 region is CASSLLTSGGTDTQYF. The CDR3 DNA, read in part, is TGCGCCAGCAGCTTACTAACTAGCGGGGGCACAGATACG.

In this sample, this clone turned up many times. The read falls 3 residues short of the CDR3 end, and the missing part is taken from the germline J gene. This rearrangement joins TRBV19 to TRBJ2-1; D not certain. Germline V gives CDR1 LNHDA, CDR2 SQIVND (reference sequence). Trimming removed 3 bases from V and 5 bases from J, with 5 bases in between. The CDR3 loop spans 12 amino acids. CDR3 amino acids: CASSMPNNEQFF. CDR3 bases read: TGTGCCAGTAGTATGCCTAACAATGAG.

This clone was picked up a small number of times. Read coverage stops 3 residues before the CDR3 terminus; the germline J gene supplies the remainder. The chain employs TRBV19 and TRBJ2-2; D perhaps matches TRBD2 (7 bases). CDR3 length: 15 amino acids. Germline V gene data show CDR1 as LNHDA and CDR2 as SQIVND (reference sequence). V was trimmed by 8 bases and J by 3 bases, leaving 16 bases between them. The DNA read from the CDR3 is TGTGCCAGTCGTCCGGGGGGCGTCCACACCGGGGAG. It translates to CASRPGGVHTGE. The full-length CDR3 reads as CASRPGGVHTGELFF.

This clone was recorded many times. The DNA ends 3 residues before the CDR3 does, and the rest of the CDR3 is filled in from the germline J gene. The chain is built from TRBV30 and TRBJ2-1, with a tentative D call TRBD1 (5 bases). Germline V gene sequence: CDR1 GTSNPN, CDR2 SVGIG (reference sequence). Trimming left V 2 bases short and J 9 bases short, with 11 bases between. This CDR3 has 12 residues. The part of the CDR3 DNA that was read is TGTGCCTGGAGTTCCGGACACTTTGAG. Amino acids: CAWSSGHFE. The full CDR3 protein is CAWSSGHFEQFF.

Concerning this clone: The read stops 3 residues short of the end of the CDR3; the missing end is completed from the germline J gene. The rearrangement links TRBV6-2 or TRBV6-3 to TRBJ2-7, with a weak D call TRBD1 (6 bases). V lost 6 bases to trimming and J lost 6 bases, with 12 bases between them. The CDR3 loop spans 12 amino acids. The germline gives CDR1 MNHEY, CDR2 SVGEGT. The CDR3 bases that were read are TGTGCCAGCAGCCCTCAGGGGCCCGAG. The encoded protein is CASSPQGPE. In full, the CDR3 is CASSPQGPEQYF.

Only a few counts were recorded for this clone. From the germline J gene comes the end of the CDR3, since the read stops 3 residues before it. V usage is TRBV5-1 and J usage is TRBJ2-3, with TRBD2 matching over 15 bases. The CDR3 is 16 amino acids. V was pared by 4 bases and J by 3 bases, with 3 bases of the junction left unmatched. Looked up from germline, CDR1 is SGHRS and CDR2 is YFSETQ. CDR3 DNA, as far as it was read: TGCGCCAGCAGCCTCGGGACTAGCGGGAGGACAGATACG. This encodes CASSLGTSGRTDT. The whole CDR3 region reads CASSLGTSGRTDTQYF.

Note on this clone: The missing CDR3 end, 3 residues past where the read stops, is filled in from the germline J gene. The chain employs TRBV19 and TRBJ2-1, with 8 nucleotides matching TRBD2. Trimming cost V 1 base and J 3 bases; bases outside gene matches: 2. CDR3 length equals 15 residues. Germline loops: CDR1 LNHDA, CDR2 SQIVND (reference sequence). CDR3 DNA, as far as it was read: TGTGCCAGTAGTATAGGTACTAGCGGCTACAATGAG. Its translation: CASSIGTSGYNE. The full CDR3 protein is CASSIGTSGYNEQFF.

This clone was detected ten times or more. The read ends 3 residues early relative to the CDR3; the germline J gene fills the gap. The chain employs TRBV5-1 and TRBJ1-4; D might be TRBD1 (5 bases). Trimming took 4 bases from V and 2 from J, leaving 15 bases between them. Germline lookup yields CDR1 SGHRS and CDR2 YFSETQ. This CDR3 comprises 16 residues. The CDR3 loop reads CASSPGIGGTNEKLFF. The sequenced CDR3 bases are TGCGCCAGCAGCCCTGGGATCGGGGGGACTAATGAAAAA.

At least ten counts were recorded for this clone. The read terminates 3 residues ahead of where the CDR3 ends, so the germline J gene completes it. V is TRBV18 and J is TRBJ2-1; TRBD2 aligns across 12 bases. Germline loops: CDR1 KGHSH, CDR2 LQKENI. Trimming removed 8 bases from V and 4 bases from J; junction bases left unmatched: 3. This CDR3 is 14 amino acids long. This chain's CDR3 is CASELAGGYNEQFF. The sequenced part of the CDR3 DNA is TGTGCCAGCGAACTAGCGGGGGGATACAATGAG.

This clone was recorded many times. At one end the junction does not follow the germline gene, possibly because of a read error. The CDR3 end is not reached by the read, which stops 3 residues before it; the germline J gene fills it in. This chain uses TRBV4-2 with TRBJ2-1; possible D gene TRBD2, 6 bases. The CDR3 consists of 12 residues. Per germline, CDR1 LGHNA and CDR2 YNFKEQ. The chain's CDR3 is CASSQGGFEQFF. CDR3 bases read: TGCGCCAGCAGCCAAGGAGGGTTTGAG.

Concerning this clone: Read sequence stops 3 residues before the CDR3 end, and the germline J gene provides the missing end. This chain joins TRBV18 and TRBJ1-5, with TRBD1 as a possible D gene (5 bases). V lost 6 bases, J lost 4 bases, and 10 bases lay in between. Germline lookup yields CDR1 KGHSH and CDR2 LQKENI. The CDR3 sequence is 13 residues long. Partial CDR3 DNA: TGTGCCAGCTCCGTCGACAGAAATCAGCCC. Amino acid sequence: CASSVDRNQP. The CDR3 in full is CASSVDRNQPQHF.

This clone was detected ten times or more. The DNA ends 3 residues before the CDR3 does, and the rest of the CDR3 is filled in from the germline J gene. This sequence joins TRBV10-1 and TRBJ1-2, with D uncertain. The CDR3 loop spans 14 amino acids. Trimming stripped 4 bases from V and 5 bases from J, with 14 bases between. Germline V gives CDR1 WNHNN, CDR2 SYGVQD (reference sequence). The CDR3 is CASSGEATRYGYTF. CDR3 DNA (partial): TGCGCCAGCAGTGGAGAAGCCACTAGGTATGGC.

This clone has a count of ten or more. The missing CDR3 end, 3 residues past where the read stops, is filled in from the germline J gene. The chain joins TRBV7-9 to TRBJ1-2; possible D gene TRBD1, 5 bases. V shed 3 bases and J shed 4 bases, with 9 bases lying between them. CDR3 length equals 13 residues. CDR1 and CDR2 from the germline V gene are SEHNR and FQNEAQ (reference sequence). CDR3 loop: CASSLDTFYGYTF. The CDR3 bases that were read are TGTGCCAGCAGCTTGGACACCTTCTATGGC.

In this sample, this clone turned up a few times. Read coverage stops 3 residues before the CDR3 terminus; the germline J gene supplies the remainder. The J gene is TRBJ1-4, the V gene TRBV30; D is undetermined. V was cut by 5 bases and J by 7 bases, with 8 bases left in between. CDR3 size: 11 residues. Germline assignment: CDR1 GTSNPN and CDR2 SVGIG (reference sequence). Incomplete CDR3 DNA: TGTGCCTGGGGTTGGGCTGAAAAA. This translates into CAWGWAEK. The CDR3 reads in full as CAWGWAEKLFF.

In this sample, this clone turned up many times. The read ends 3 residues before the CDR3 terminus; that terminus is restored from the germline J gene. The V gene is TRBV18, the J gene TRBJ2-3; 8 bases are a match to TRBD1. This CDR3 is 14 amino acids long. CDR1 KGHSH and CDR2 LQKENI come from the germline V gene. J was trimmed by 6 bases and V by 3 bases; bases with no gene match: 5. The CDR3 loop reads CASSPGQGRDTQYF. CDR3 bases read: TGTGCCAGCTCACCCGGACAGGGAAGGGATACG.

This clone came up a few times. The read halts 3 residues ahead of the CDR3 end, with the missing end drawn from the germline J gene. The V call is TRBV19, the J call TRBJ2-1, with 8 bases matching TRBD2. Losses at the gene ends were 8 bases for V and 7 bases for J; bases not matched to a gene: 16. Germline CDR1 is LNHDA and CDR2 is SQIVND (reference sequence). The CDR3 is 16 residues long. The sequenced CDR3 bases are TGTGCCAGTTCAAACGCGGGGGGACGAGCGGGGAATGAG. The encoded protein is CASSNAGGRAGNE. The entire CDR3 is CASSNAGGRAGNEQFF.

The table lists this clone with a few counts. The read terminates 3 residues before the CDR3 end, so the remaining end is supplied by the germline J gene. The chain links TRBV7-8 to TRBJ2-7, with 7 bases matching TRBD2. J lost 2 bases, V lost 4 bases, and 8 bases had no gene match. Germline assignment: CDR1 SGHVS and CDR2 FQNEAQ. The CDR3 is 15 residues long. The CDR3 DNA, read in part, is TGTGCCAGCAGCTACACGGGACTACCGACCTACGAG. This sequence encodes CASSYTGLPTYE. The full CDR3 sequence reads CASSYTGLPTYEQYF.

This clone was counted only a few times. The read comes to an end 3 residues before the CDR3 does, leaving the germline J gene to fill in the end. The chain carries TRBV2 and TRBJ1-2, with a possible D match to TRBD1 (5 bases). The CDR3 runs to 11 residues. Trimming took off 7 bases at V and 6 bases at J, with 9 bases between the two ends. Germline V gene lookup returns CDR1 SNHLY and CDR2 FYNNEI. The sequenced CDR3 bases are TGTGCCAGCACGAGGGGTCATGGC. This encodes CASTRGHG. The CDR3 reads in full as CASTRGHGYTF.

In this sample, this clone turned up many times. The read halts 3 residues ahead of the CDR3 end, with the missing end drawn from the germline J gene. V is TRBV9 and J is TRBJ2-1; 10 nucleotides agree with TRBD2. V trimming: 2 bases; J trimming: 4 bases; junction bases outside the gene matches: 12. The CDR3 contains 18 residues. Germline-derived CDR1 and CDR2 are SGDLS and YYNGEE. CDR3 amino acids: CASSVPRKSGGGYNEQFF. CDR3 DNA (partial): TGTGCCAGCAGCGTCCCTAGGAAGAGCGGGGGGGGTTACAATGAG.

This clone was counted ten times or more. The read is 3 residues too short to cover the CDR3 end, so that end is filled in from the germline J gene. The chain carries TRBV30 and TRBJ2-2, with a tentative D call TRBD1 (6 bases). V lost 2 bases to trimming and J lost 6 bases, with 7 bases between them. The CDR3 totals 12 residues. The germline CDR1 and CDR2 sequences are GTSNPN and SVGIG (reference sequence). Incomplete CDR3 DNA: TGTGCCTGGAGTCCAGGGGCCGGGGAG. Translating gives CAWSPGAGE. The full CDR3 protein is CAWSPGAGELFF. Full variable domain (missing parts from reference TRBV30 and TRBJ2-2): SQTIHQWPATLVQPVGSPLSLECTVEGTSNPNLYWYRQAAGRGLQLLFYSVGIGQISSEVPQNLSASRPQDRQFILSSKKLLLSDSGFYLCAWSPGAGELFFGEGSRLTVL.

Worth noting for this clone: The missing CDR3 end, 3 residues past where the read stops, is filled in from the germline J gene. This sequence joins TRBV7-2 and TRBJ2-3; TRBD2 matches at 7 bases. V trimming: 5 bases; J trimming: 4 bases; junction bases outside the gene matches: 9. CDR3 size: 15 residues. The germline gives CDR1 SGHTA, CDR2 FQGNSA. CDR3 DNA (partial): TGTGCCAGCAGCCCACACCTTAGCGGGTCAGATACG. This gives the protein CASSPHLSGSDT. The entire CDR3 is CASSPHLSGSDTQYF.

Details on this clone: Read sequence stops 3 residues before the CDR3 end, and the germline J gene provides the missing end. The chain employs TRBV11-2 and TRBJ2-5; no definite D call. Per the germline V gene, CDR1 is SGHAT and CDR2 is FQNNGV. The CDR3 is 15 amino acids. V shed 5 bases and J shed 0 bases, with 13 bases lying between them. Incomplete CDR3 DNA: TGTGCCAGCAGCCCCCAGCCAGGAAACCAAGAGACC. It translates to CASSPQPGNQET. The whole CDR3 sequence is CASSPQPGNQETQYF.

This clone was counted only a few times. The read stops 3 residues short of the end of the CDR3; the missing end is completed from the germline J gene. The gene calls are TRBV2 and TRBJ2-1; D is possibly TRBD2 (6 bases). V gave up 6 bases and J gave up 0 bases, with 12 bases separating them. The CDR3 covers 15 residues. Per the germline V gene, CDR1 is SNHLY and CDR2 is FYNNEI. The CDR3 protein is CASSLGTPSYNEQFF. The sequenced part of the CDR3 DNA is TGTGCCAGCAGCCTCGGGACTCCCTCCTACAATGAG.

To note about this clone: The sequenced fragment ends 3 residues before the CDR3 boundary, so the rest is inferred from the germline J gene. The chain is built from TRBV19 and TRBJ1-5, with 10 bases fitting TRBD1. The junction had 6 bases not matched to a gene; V was cut back by 6 bases and J by 1 base. The length of the CDR3 is 16 residues. Germline assignment: CDR1 LNHDA and CDR2 SQIVND (reference sequence). CDR3 sequence: CASRPDRGRSNQPQHF. The part of the CDR3 DNA that was read is TGTGCCAGTAGACCCGACAGGGGGCGAAGCAATCAGCCC.

Only a few counts were recorded for this clone. The missing CDR3 end, 3 residues past where the read stops, is filled in from the germline J gene. V gene TRBV19 combines with J gene TRBJ2-7; TRBD2 agrees at 11 bases. The CDR3 length is 18 residues. The V gene's germline CDR1 is LNHDA and CDR2 SQIVND (reference sequence). Losses at the gene ends were 5 bases for V and 5 bases for J; bases not matched to a gene: 17. This chain's CDR3 is CASSLTLGLAASRDEQYF. CDR3 DNA (partial): TGTGCCAGTAGTTTAACCTTGGGACTAGCGGCCTCTCGGGACGAG.

This clone appeared many times. The CDR3 end is not reached by the read, which stops 3 residues before it; the germline J gene fills it in. The rearrangement joins TRBV7-8 to TRBJ2-5, with a possible D match to TRBD1 (5 bases). The CDR3 runs 13 residues. V lost 5 bases and J 3 bases, leaving 10 bases between the germline ends. Germline V gene sequence: CDR1 SGHVS, CDR2 FQNEAQ. The CDR3 loop is CASSSRVEETQYF. The part of the CDR3 DNA that was read is TGTGCCAGCAGCAGCAGGGTGGAAGAGACC.

Of note for this clone: The read finishes 3 residues shy of the CDR3 end, and the germline J gene is used to complete it. V is TRBV5-1 and J is TRBJ2-1; D possibly corresponds to TRBD1 (6 bases). This CDR3 comprises 16 residues. Germline V gives CDR1 SGHRS, CDR2 YFSETQ. Trimming took 3 bases from V and 4 from J, leaving 17 bases between them. CDR3 bases read: TGCGCCAGCAGCTCGGGTCCGGCAGGGGTTTACAATGAG. It translates to CASSSGPAGVYNE. The complete CDR3 protein is CASSSGPAGVYNEQFF.

In regard to this clone: The read ends 3 residues early relative to the CDR3; the germline J gene fills the gap. The chain couples TRBV6-2 or TRBV6-3 to TRBJ2-7; no clear D. Germline CDR1 is MNHEY and CDR2 is SVGEGT. V was pared by 2 bases and J by 5 bases, with 16 bases between. The CDR3 sequence is 15 residues long. The sequenced CDR3 bases are TGTGCCAGCAGTTACGCTTACCCTGTTCGCGACGAG. Its protein product is CASSYAYPVRDE. The entire CDR3 sequence reads CASSYAYPVRDEQYF.

Comment on this clone: With the read ending 3 residues before the CDR3 end, the germline J gene is used to fill in that end. This rearrangement joins TRBV6-2 or TRBV6-3 to TRBJ1-1; the D is unclear. Germline V gene data show CDR1 as MNHEY and CDR2 as SVGEGT. V shed 10 bases and J shed 4 bases, with 10 bases lying between them. There are 11 residues in the CDR3. The CDR3 spells CATEFGTEAFF. CDR3 bases read: TGTGCCACCGAGTTCGGCACTGAA.